A selection of T cell receptor beta chains follows, all from one sample in a study of blood T cell repertoires in COVID-19. Generated by immunoSEQ multiplex PCR, the TCRdb table keeps only in-frame clones and is missing some. The sample lists 70,000 to 80,000 clones, around 80% seen once, with roughly an eighth in the top ten. The sequenced sample consisted of peripheral blood. The receptors originated from a woman aged 80 or older with acute or convalescent COVID-19. Both conserved end residues are part of each CDR3. The order of the fields is clone size, V gene, D gene, J gene, CDR3 DNA, CDR3 protein. A D gene is named only where the DNA matches it firmly. For some rows the clone size is stated as once, few or many, or as a class when expanded; others skip it.

clone size: -; V gene: TRBV11-3; D gene: -; J gene: TRBJ2-4; CDR3 DNA: TGTGCCAGCAGCGAAGGGGGCAAAAACATTCAGTACTTC; CDR3 protein: CASSEGGKNIQYF
clone size: -; V gene: TRBV7-9; D gene: -; J gene: TRBJ1-6; CDR3 DNA: TGTGCCAGCAGCTTATCCGACAGTGGCGCCCTCCACTTT; CDR3 protein: CASSLSDSGALHF
clone size: once; V gene: TRBV6-2/TRBV6-3; D gene: TRBD2; J gene: TRBJ2-7; CDR3 DNA: TGTGCCAGCAGTTTTGGGACTAGCGGGTACGAGCAGTACTTC; CDR3 protein: CASSFGTSGYEQYF
clone size: -; V gene: TRBV6-5; D gene: -; J gene: TRBJ2-1; CDR3 DNA: TGTGCCAGCAGTTACGGGGCGGGGACTTCTCCGAATGAGCAGTTCTTC; CDR3 protein: CASSYGAGTSPNEQFF
clone size: -; V gene: TRBV3-1/TRBV3-2; D gene: TRBD1; J gene: TRBJ2-7; CDR3 DNA: TGTGCCAGCAGCCAAGACGCCGGGACAGCCTACGAGCAGTACTTC; CDR3 protein: CASSQDAGTAYEQYF
clone size: -; V gene: TRBV6-5; D gene: TRBD2; J gene: TRBJ2-1; CDR3 DNA: TGTGCCAGCAGTTACGCGACTAGCGGGACGAATGAGCAGTTCTTC; CDR3 protein: CASSYATSGTNEQFF
clone size: once; V gene: TRBV3-1/TRBV3-2; D gene: -; J gene: TRBJ2-1; CDR3 DNA: TGTGCCAGCAGCCAAGACTTATGGCGGAATGAGCAGTTCTTC; CDR3 protein: CASSQDLWRNEQFF
clone size: -; V gene: TRBV7-9; D gene: TRBD1; J gene: TRBJ1-1; CDR3 DNA: TGTGCCAGCAGTTCGGACAGGGGGAACACTGAAGCTTTCTTT; CDR3 protein: CASSSDRGNTEAFF
clone size: once; V gene: TRBV7-3; D gene: TRBD1; J gene: TRBJ2-2; CDR3 DNA: TGTGCCAGCAGCTTAACCAGGGGGCTCAACTCTAACACCGGGGAGCTGTTTTTT; CDR3 protein: CASSLTRGLNSNTGELFF
clone size: -; V gene: TRBV3-1/TRBV3-2; D gene: -; J gene: TRBJ1-2; CDR3 DNA: TGTGCCAGCAGCCAAGATCCGGGATACCCACTAAGAGGCTACACCTTC; CDR3 protein: CASSQDPGYPLRGYTF
clone size: few; V gene: TRBV5-6; D gene: -; J gene: TRBJ2-5; CDR3 DNA: TGTGCCAGCAGCTTGGCCGGGAGCGGGAAGGGGGGTAAGACCCAGTACTTC; CDR3 protein: CASSLAGSGKGGKTQYF
clone size: -; V gene: TRBV29-1; D gene: -; J gene: TRBJ2-2; CDR3 DNA: TGCAGCGTTGAAGACGGGGGTTCGGCCACCGGGGAGCTGTTTTTT; CDR3 protein: CSVEDGGSATGELFF
clone size: -; V gene: TRBV11-2; D gene: -; J gene: TRBJ2-7; CDR3 DNA: TGTGCCAGCAGCGCTACCCCGGCCTACGAGCAGTACTTC; CDR3 protein: CASSATPAYEQYF
clone size: few; V gene: TRBV6-1; D gene: -; J gene: TRBJ1-5; CDR3 DNA: TGTGCCAGCAGTGAGATGCAGGCCAGCAATCAGCCCCAGCATTTT; CDR3 protein: CASSEMQASNQPQHF
clone size: -; V gene: TRBV19; D gene: -; J gene: TRBJ1-5; CDR3 DNA: TGTGCCAGTAGTATAGCGCAGGGTGGGGTTCAGCCCCAGCATTTT; CDR3 protein: CASSIAQGGVQPQHF
clone size: -; V gene: TRBV20-1; D gene: -; J gene: TRBJ1-5; CDR3 DNA: TGCAGTGCTAGTCTCCTGACTCGGCTCAATCAGCCCCAGCATTTT; CDR3 protein: CSASLLTRLNQPQHF
clone size: -; V gene: TRBV6-4; D gene: -; J gene: TRBJ1-5; CDR3 DNA: TGTGCCAGCAGTGACCCCGGGACAAGGGGAAATCAGCCCCAGCATTTT; CDR3 protein: CASSDPGTRGNQPQHF
clone size: -; V gene: TRBV5-1; D gene: TRBD1; J gene: TRBJ1-3; CDR3 DNA: TGCGCCAGCAGCTTCGGACCGACAGGGGTTAACACCATATATTTT; CDR3 protein: CASSFGPTGVNTIYF
clone size: -; V gene: TRBV2; D gene: TRBD1; J gene: TRBJ2-1; CDR3 DNA: TGTGCCAGCAAGACAGGGGGCGCGGATGAGCAGTTCTTC; CDR3 protein: CASKTGGADEQFF
clone size: -; V gene: TRBV6-5; D gene: TRBD1; J gene: TRBJ1-6; CDR3 DNA: TGTGCCAGCTCACAGGGGAGCTCCTATAATTCACCCCTCCACTTT; CDR3 protein: CASSQGSSYNSPLHF
clone size: -; V gene: TRBV5-1; D gene: TRBD2; J gene: TRBJ2-3; CDR3 DNA: TGCGCCAGCAGCTGGACGGCATCTAGCGGGAGCACAGATACGCAGTATTTT; CDR3 protein: CASSWTASSGSTDTQYF
clone size: few; V gene: TRBV19; D gene: -; J gene: TRBJ1-2; CDR3 DNA: TGTGCCAGTAGTATATTGGGGCAGGGCTCTGGCTACACCTTC; CDR3 protein: CASSILGQGSGYTF
clone size: -; V gene: TRBV27; D gene: TRBD1; J gene: TRBJ2-5; CDR3 DNA: TGTGCCAGCAGCAGCTATGACAGGGTTGGAGAGACCCAGTACTTC; CDR3 protein: CASSSYDRVGETQYF
clone size: few; V gene: TRBV4-3; D gene: -; J gene: TRBJ2-1; CDR3 DNA: TGCGCCAGCAGCCAAGTGGTTGGAAACGGGTATGGAGACAATGAGCAGTTCTTC; CDR3 protein: CASSQVVGNGYGDNEQFF
clone size: -; V gene: TRBV5-6; D gene: -; J gene: TRBJ1-2; CDR3 DNA: TGTGCCAGCAGACGGGGGTATGGCTACACCTTC; CDR3 protein: CASRRGYGYTF
clone size: -; V gene: TRBV19; D gene: TRBD2; J gene: TRBJ2-1; CDR3 DNA: TGTGCCAGTAGTACACGTAGCGGGAGACCCTACAATGAGCAGTTCTTC; CDR3 protein: CASSTRSGRPYNEQFF
clone size: -; V gene: TRBV19; D gene: TRBD1; J gene: TRBJ2-3; CDR3 DNA: TGTGCCAGTAGTCAACAGGGGCCTAGCACAGATACGCAGTATTTT; CDR3 protein: CASSQQGPSTDTQYF
clone size: -; V gene: TRBV6-6; D gene: TRBD1; J gene: TRBJ1-6; CDR3 DNA: TGTGCCAGCACCTGGACAGGGGGAAATTCACCCCTCCACTTT; CDR3 protein: CASTWTGGNSPLHF
clone size: -; V gene: TRBV19; D gene: -; J gene: TRBJ1-4; CDR3 DNA: TGTGCCAGTAAACAACCCGCAACTAATGAAAAACTGTTTTTT; CDR3 protein: CASKQPATNEKLFF
clone size: -; V gene: TRBV19; D gene: TRBD2; J gene: TRBJ2-7; CDR3 DNA: TGTGCCAGTAGTAGGACTAGCGCGGTCTACGAGCAGTACTTC; CDR3 protein: CASSRTSAVYEQYF
clone size: -; V gene: TRBV13; D gene: -; J gene: TRBJ2-3; CDR3 DNA: TGTGCCAGCAGCTTCGGGACTTCGGAGGCCACGCAGTATTTT; CDR3 protein: CASSFGTSEATQYF
clone size: -; V gene: TRBV7-6; D gene: -; J gene: TRBJ1-1; CDR3 DNA: TGTGCCAGCAGCTTTCGACAGACGAACACTGAAGCTTTCTTT; CDR3 protein: CASSFRQTNTEAFF
clone size: -; V gene: TRBV19; D gene: -; J gene: TRBJ1-2; CDR3 DNA: TGTGCCAGTAGCGCGAGGATTCTCTATGGCTACACCTTC; CDR3 protein: CASSARILYGYTF
clone size: -; V gene: TRBV12-3/TRBV12-4; D gene: -; J gene: TRBJ2-5; CDR3 DNA: TGTGCCAGCAGTTTTATCTCCGAGACCCAGTACTTC; CDR3 protein: CASSFISETQYF
clone size: -; V gene: TRBV9; D gene: TRBD1; J gene: TRBJ1-2; CDR3 DNA: TGTGCCAGCAGTTCTTTCAGGGGGCCCTACTATGGCTACACCTTC; CDR3 protein: CASSSFRGPYYGYTF
clone size: -; V gene: TRBV18; D gene: TRBD1; J gene: TRBJ2-5; CDR3 DNA: TGTGCCAGCTCACCGAGGGACAGGGGGCGCCGGGGAGAGACCCAGTACTTC; CDR3 protein: CASSPRDRGRRGETQYF
clone size: few; V gene: TRBV3-1/TRBV3-2; D gene: -; J gene: TRBJ2-2; CDR3 DNA: TGTGCCAGCAGCCAACGGGGGGCATGGGACACCGGGGAGCTGTTTTTT; CDR3 protein: CASSQRGAWDTGELFF
clone size: -; V gene: TRBV25-1; D gene: -; J gene: TRBJ2-3; CDR3 DNA: TGTGCCAGCAGTGAATTCGCAGATACGCAGTATTTT; CDR3 protein: CASSEFADTQYF
clone size: few; V gene: TRBV5-1; D gene: TRBD1; J gene: TRBJ1-3; CDR3 DNA: TGCGCCAGCAGCACCGGACAGGGGGCGCAGGGCTTTGGAAACACCATATATTTT; CDR3 protein: CASSTGQGAQGFGNTIYF
clone size: once; V gene: TRBV18; D gene: -; J gene: TRBJ2-7; CDR3 DNA: TGTGCCAGCTCACCAGAGGTCAGGGGCTCCTACGAGCAGTACTTC; CDR3 protein: CASSPEVRGSYEQYF
clone size: -; V gene: TRBV18; D gene: TRBD2; J gene: TRBJ2-7; CDR3 DNA: TGTGCCAGCTCACATGGACGGGGGGAATCCTACGAGCAGTACTTC; CDR3 protein: CASSHGRGESYEQYF
clone size: once; V gene: TRBV28; D gene: -; J gene: TRBJ2-7; CDR3 DNA: TGTGCCAGCAGTTTAAACCTGCAGGGGCTCGAGCAGTACTTC; CDR3 protein: CASSLNLQGLEQYF
clone size: -; V gene: TRBV11-2; D gene: -; J gene: TRBJ2-7; CDR3 DNA: TGTGCCAGCAGCTTAATTGGGCGAGGGAGCTACGAGCAGTACTTC; CDR3 protein: CASSLIGRGSYEQYF
clone size: few; V gene: TRBV30; D gene: -; J gene: TRBJ2-7; CDR3 DNA: TGTGCCTGGAGATTCAGGGGCGAGCAGTACTTC; CDR3 protein: CAWRFRGEQYF